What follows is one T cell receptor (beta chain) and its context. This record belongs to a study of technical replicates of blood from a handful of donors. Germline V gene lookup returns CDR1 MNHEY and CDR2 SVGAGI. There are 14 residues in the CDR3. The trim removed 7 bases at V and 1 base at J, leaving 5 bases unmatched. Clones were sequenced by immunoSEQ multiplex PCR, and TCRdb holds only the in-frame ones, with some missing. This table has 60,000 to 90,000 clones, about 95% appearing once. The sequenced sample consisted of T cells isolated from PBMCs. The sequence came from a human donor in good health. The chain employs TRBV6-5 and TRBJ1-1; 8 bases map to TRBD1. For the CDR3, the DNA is TGTGCCAGCACCCCCGGGACAGGGAACACTGAAGCTTTCTTT. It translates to CASTPGTGNTEAFF.